The present T cell receptor beta chain was sequenced within a study of cytomegalovirus exposure and HLA in healthy donors. Regarding the study as a whole: On later analysis, the bulk of CMV-associated TCR beta chains appeared to be HLA-restricted. Association of a missense DCLRE1C variant with TCR beta V- and J-gene trimming was reported in a later analysis. The study flagged 150 to 200 TCR beta chains as cytomegalovirus-associated. Rare TCR sequences dominated, though some public TCRs recurred in many donors.

The germline V gene encodes CDR1 SGHNT and CDR2 YENEEA. V lost 0 bases, J lost 6 bases, and 14 bases lay in between. This CDR3 comprises 16 residues. Use of 60 Vbeta and 13 Jbeta primers characterized the PCR. Here immunoSEQ multiplex PCR was the method, and the copy in TCRdb shows in-frame clones only, minus some. The table records under 150,000 clones, roughly three quarters of them present only once. About this clone itself: The antigen is not known.

The sequencing input was PBMCs. The TCR sequence derives from a man aged 25 to 45 in good health and CMV-seropositive. V usage is TRBV11-3 and J usage is TRBJ2-2, with D unclear. The CDR3 protein is CASSLDGGNTAGELFF. DNA of the CDR3: TGTGCCAGCAGCTTAGATGGCGGAAATACGGCCGGGGAGCTGTTTTTT.